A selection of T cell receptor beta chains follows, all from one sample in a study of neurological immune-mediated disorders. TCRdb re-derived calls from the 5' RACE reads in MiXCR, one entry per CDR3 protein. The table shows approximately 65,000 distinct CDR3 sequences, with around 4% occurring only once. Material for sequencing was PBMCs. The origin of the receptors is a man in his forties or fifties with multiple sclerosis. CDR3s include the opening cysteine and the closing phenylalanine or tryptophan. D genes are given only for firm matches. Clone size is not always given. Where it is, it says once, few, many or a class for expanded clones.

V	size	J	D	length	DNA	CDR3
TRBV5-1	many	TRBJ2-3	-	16	TGCGCCAGCAGCCACGGAAGGGACCCAGCCACAGATACGCAGTATTTT	CASSHGRDPATDTQYF
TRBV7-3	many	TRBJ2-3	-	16	TGTGCCAGCAGCTTCTATGGCCTGGTTAGCACAGATACGCAGTATTTT	CASSFYGLVSTDTQYF
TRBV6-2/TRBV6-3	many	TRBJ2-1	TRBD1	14	TGTGCCAGCAGTTATCTGACAGGGGGGAATGAGCAGTTCTTC	CASSYLTGGNEQFF
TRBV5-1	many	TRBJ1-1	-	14	TGCGCCAGCAGCTTACAGGCTATGAACACTGAAGCTTTCTTT	CASSLQAMNTEAFF
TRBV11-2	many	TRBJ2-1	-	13	TGTGCCAGCAGCTTTTTCCTCCCCAATGAGCAGTTCTTC	CASSFFLPNEQFF
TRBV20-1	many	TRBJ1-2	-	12	TGCAGTGCTAGACTGCCCTTTGGGGGCTACACCTTC	CSARLPFGGYTF
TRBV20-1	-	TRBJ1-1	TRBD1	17	TGCAGTGCTAGAGTACTCGGGACAGCGACAATGAACACTGAAGCTTTCTTT	CSARVLGTATMNTEAFF
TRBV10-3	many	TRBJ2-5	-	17	TGTGCCATCAGTGAGTCGATCTTCTCAGGACAGCGGGAGACCCAGTACTTC	CAISESIFSGQRETQYF
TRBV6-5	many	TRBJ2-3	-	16	TGTGCCAGCAGTTACCTGGGCAGGGGAAGCACAGATACGCAGTATTTT	CASSYLGRGSTDTQYF
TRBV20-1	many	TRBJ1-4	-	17	TGCAGTGCTAGAGGATTGAGTGGGGTTGCAACTAATGAAAAACTGTTTTTT	CSARGLSGVATNEKLFF
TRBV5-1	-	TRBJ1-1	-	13	TGCGCCAGCAGCTCCGACCTATTGGCTGAAGCTTTCTTT	CASSSDLLAEAFF
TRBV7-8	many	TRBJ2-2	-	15	TGTGCCAGCAGCGTGGATCGAGGGGGCACCGGGGAGCTGTTTTTT	CASSVDRGGTGELFF
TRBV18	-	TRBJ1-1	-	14	TGTGCCAGCTCACCCACGGGGGCGAGCTCTGAAGCTTTCTTT	CASSPTGASSEAFF
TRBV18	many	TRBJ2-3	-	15	TGTGCCAGCTCCCCGGACAAGACCCCCACAGATACGCAGTATTTT	CASSPDKTPTDTQYF
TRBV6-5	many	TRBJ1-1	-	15	TGTGCCAGCAGTTACGGGGCAGCGGAGAACACTGAAGCTTTCTTT	CASSYGAAENTEAFF
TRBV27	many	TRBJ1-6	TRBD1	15	TGTGCCAGCAGTACCGACAGGGTGTATAATTCACCCCTCCACTTT	CASSTDRVYNSPLHF
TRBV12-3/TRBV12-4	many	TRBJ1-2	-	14	TGTGCCAGCAGTTTATCAGGGGTGGTTGGTGGCTACACCTTC	CASSLSGVVGGYTF
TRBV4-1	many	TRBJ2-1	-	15	TGCGCCAGCAGCCAAGCAGGTTTTGATGGCAATGAGCAGTTCTTC	CASSQAGFDGNEQFF
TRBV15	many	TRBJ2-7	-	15	TGTGCCACCAGCAGTAGAGCAACAGGCTCCTACGAGCAGTACTTC	CATSSRATGSYEQYF
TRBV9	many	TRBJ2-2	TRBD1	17	TGTGCCAGCAGCTTACAGAGGACAGGGGTCAACACCGGGGAGCTGTTTTTT	CASSLQRTGVNTGELFF
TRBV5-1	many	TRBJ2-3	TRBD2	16	TGCGCCAGCAGATCGGACCCGGGGGGAGGCCCAGATACGCAGTATTTT	CASRSDPGGGPDTQYF
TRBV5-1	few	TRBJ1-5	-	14	TGCACCAGCAGCTTCGGCGGGAGCAATCAGCCCCAGCATTTT	CTSSFGGSNQPQHF
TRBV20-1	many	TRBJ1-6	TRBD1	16	TGCAGTGCTAGAGAGCCCTTGGGACAGGGAAATTCACCCCTCAACTTT	CSAREPLGQGNSPLNF
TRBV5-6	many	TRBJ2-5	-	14	TGTGCCAGCAGCTTGGGTGGGAACCAAGAGACCCAGTACTTC	CASSLGGNQETQYF
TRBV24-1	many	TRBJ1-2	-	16	TGTGCCACCAGTGATACCTCTCACCCGACAGGCTATGGCTACACCTTC	CATSDTSHPTGYGYTF
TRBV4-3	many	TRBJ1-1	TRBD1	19	TGCGCCAGCAGCCAAGACTTAGGGACAGGGTGGGGAAGAAACACTGAAGCTTTCTTT	CASSQDLGTGWGRNTEAFF
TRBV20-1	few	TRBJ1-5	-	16	TGCAGTGCTAGAGACCCGGGAAATCCTTACAATCAGCCCCAGCATTTT	CSARDPGNPYNQPQHF
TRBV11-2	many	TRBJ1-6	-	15	TGTGCCAGCAGGGGGGAGAGGTCCTATAATTCACCCCTCAACTTT	CASRGERSYNSPLNF
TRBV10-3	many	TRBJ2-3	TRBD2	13	TGTGCCATCAGTGAGTCAAGCGGGGGGACGCAGTATTTT	CAISESSGGTQYF
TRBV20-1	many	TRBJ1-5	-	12	TGCAGTGCTAGAACGGGGTCGGAGCCCCAGCATTTT	CSARTGSEPQHF
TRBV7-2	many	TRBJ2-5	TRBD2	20	TGTGCCAGCAGCTTCCCGACGCCGGGACTAGCGGGACAGTACCAAGAGACCCAGTACTTC	CASSFPTPGLAGQYQETQYF
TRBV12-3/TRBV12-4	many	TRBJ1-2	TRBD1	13	TGTGCCAGCACCGCCGGGACAGGCTATGGCTACACCTTC	CASTAGTGYGYTF
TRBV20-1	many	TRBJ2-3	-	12	TGCAGTGCTTCGAGCCGACTAGATACGCAGTATTTT	CSASSRLDTQYF
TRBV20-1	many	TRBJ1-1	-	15	TGCAGTGCTAGAGTGTCAGGGGCCTTGAACACTGAAGCTTTCTTT	CSARVSGALNTEAFF
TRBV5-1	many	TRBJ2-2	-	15	TGCGCCAGCAGCTATCCCAGACAGGCTCCCGGGGAGCTGTTTTTT	CASSYPRQAPGELFF
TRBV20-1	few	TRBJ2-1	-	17	TGCAGTGCTAGGGAAACCACAGGGCGAGGCTCCTACAATGAGCAGTTCTTC	CSARETTGRGSYNEQFF
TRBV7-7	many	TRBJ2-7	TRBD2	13	TGTGCTAGCAGCATCGGGACTAACTACGAGCAGTACTTC	CASSIGTNYEQYF